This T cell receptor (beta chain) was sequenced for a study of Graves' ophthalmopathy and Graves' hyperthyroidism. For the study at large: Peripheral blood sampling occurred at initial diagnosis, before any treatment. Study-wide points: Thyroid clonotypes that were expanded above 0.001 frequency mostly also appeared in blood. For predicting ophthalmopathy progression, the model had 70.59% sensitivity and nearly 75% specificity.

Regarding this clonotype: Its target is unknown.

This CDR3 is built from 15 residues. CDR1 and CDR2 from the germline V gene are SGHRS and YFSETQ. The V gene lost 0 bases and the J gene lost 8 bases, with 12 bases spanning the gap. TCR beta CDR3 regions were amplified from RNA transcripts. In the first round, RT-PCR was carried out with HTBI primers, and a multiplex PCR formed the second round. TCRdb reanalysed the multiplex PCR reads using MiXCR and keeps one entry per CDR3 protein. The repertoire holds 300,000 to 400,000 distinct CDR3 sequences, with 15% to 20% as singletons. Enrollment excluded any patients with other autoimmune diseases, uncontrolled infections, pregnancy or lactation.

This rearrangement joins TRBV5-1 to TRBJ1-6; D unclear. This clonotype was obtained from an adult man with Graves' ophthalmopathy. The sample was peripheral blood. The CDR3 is CASSLAEGPYSPLHF. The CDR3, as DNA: TGCGCCAGCAGCTTGGCCGAGGGCCCATATTCACCCCTCCACTTT.